Listed below are T cell receptor beta chains from one sample, sequenced in a study of shared clonotypes between healthy human individuals. This table comes from immunoSEQ multiplex PCR, and its TCRdb copy is limited to in-frame clones, with some not included. Here the sample spans a few million clones, 90% to 95% being singletons. Sequenced input: naive CD4+ T cells from PBMCs. Receptors originate from a man between 18 and 29 years old in good health. Some clones in this sample may be carry-over from other donors' samples. Both conserved end residues are part of each CDR3. Fields, in order: clone size, D gene, J gene, V gene, CDR3 DNA, CDR3 protein. The D gene is left open where the match is weak. Size tells how often a clone was seen (once, few, many) or the class of an expanded clone, and some rows leave it out.

>-|TRBD1|TRBJ2-2|TRBV11-3
TGTGCCAGCAGCTTAAGACAGGGCGGGTACACCGGGGAGCTGTTTTTT
CASSLRQGGYTGELFF
>-|-|TRBJ1-2|TRBV6-6
TGTGCCAGCAGTTTTTTGGGGGGCTACACCTTC
CASSFLGGYTF
>once|-|TRBJ2-4|TRBV5-1
TGCGCCAGCAGCTTGGGTGTGGGGGCCAAAAACATTCAGTACTTC
CASSLGVGAKNIQYF
>-|-|TRBJ2-6|TRBV6-4
TGTGCCAGCAGTGCAACGTCTGGGGCCAACGTCCTGACTTTC
CASSATSGANVLTF
>-|-|TRBJ2-7|TRBV5-4
TGTGCCAGCAGCCCGACCACCCACTCCTACGAGCAGTACTTC
CASSPTTHSYEQYF
>-|TRBD2|TRBJ2-3|TRBV29-1
TGCAGGGGGGGCGGGAGGTTATCACTAGATACGCAGTATTTT
CRGGGRLSLDTQYF
>-|TRBD1|TRBJ1-1|TRBV18
TGTGCCAGCTCAAATAACAGGGGTAACACTGAAGCTTTCTTT
CASSNNRGNTEAFF
>once|TRBD1|TRBJ1-2|TRBV19
TGTGCCAGTAGTATTGGGACAGCTTACGGAAACACCTTC
CASSIGTAYGNTF
>-|TRBD1|TRBJ1-4|TRBV28
TGTGCCAGCAGACGGGGACAGGGGGAAAAACTGTTTTTT
CASRRGQGEKLFF
>-|TRBD1|TRBJ2-7|TRBV10-3
TGTGCCTCGGGACAGGGCACCCACGAGCAGTACTTC
CASGQGTHEQYF
>-|-|TRBJ2-1|TRBV5-5
TGTGCCAGCAGCTTCTATTTCGGTAATGAGCAGTTCTTC
CASSFYFGNEQFF
>once|-|TRBJ2-5|TRBV6-6
TGTGCCAGCAGCCAGGGCCAAGAGACCCAGTACTTC
CASSQGQETQYF
>-|TRBD2|TRBJ2-7|TRBV2
TGTGCCATCAAACCGGGACTAGTCTACGAGCAGTACTTC
CAIKPGLVYEQYF
>-|TRBD1|TRBJ1-5|TRBV28
TGTGCCAGCAGCTCTGGACAGGGGTCAGAGCCCCAGCATTTT
CASSSGQGSEPQHF
>-|-|TRBJ2-1|TRBV7-2
TGTGCCAGCAGCCCTCTGCGGGATTACAATGAGCAGTTCTTC
CASSPLRDYNEQFF
>-|-|TRBJ1-1|TRBV7-9
TGTGCCAGCAGCTTCAACGATGCCATGGGAGGAGCTTTCTTT
CASSFNDAMGGAFF
>few|-|TRBJ1-1|TRBV28
TGTGCCAGCAGTTTTCAGGGGAACACTGAAGCTTTCTTT
CASSFQGNTEAFF
>-|-|TRBJ1-5|TRBV21-1
TGTGCCAGCAGCAAGGGGCTCGGGGATCAGCCCCAGCATTTT
CASSKGLGDQPQHF
>-|TRBD1|TRBJ2-7|TRBV29-1
TGCAGCGTGGGAAGTTTCACAGGGGGGTTTTGGGGGACTTCCGAGCAGTACTTC
CSVGSFTGGFWGTSEQYF
>once|TRBD1|TRBJ1-2|TRBV28
TGTGCCAGCAGTTTAGGTGGCAGGGGGCAGGGTGGCTACACCTTC
CASSLGGRGQGGYTF
>-|TRBD1|TRBJ2-7|TRBV28
TGTGCCAGCAGTTTCTGGCCCCGGACAGGCCACCATATGACCTCCTACGAGCAGTACTTC
CASSFWPRTGHHMTSYEQYF
>-|-|TRBJ2-2|TRBV5-1
TGCGCCAGCAGCTTTAGGGGCCACGTCGACACCGGGGAGCTGTTTTTT
CASSFRGHVDTGELFF
>-|TRBD1|TRBJ2-7|TRBV6-5
TGTGCCACCAGACAACAGGGGCCCTCCTACGAGCAGTACTTC
CATRQQGPSYEQYF
>-|-|TRBJ1-1|TRBV28
TGTGCCAGCAGGGAGAGGGGGACTGAAGCTTTCTTT
CASRERGTEAFF
>-|-|TRBJ2-2|TRBV6-4
TGTGCCAGCAGTGCGGCTACCGCCGGGGAGCTGTTTTTT
CASSAATAGELFF
>-|TRBD1|TRBJ2-3|TRBV5-1
TGCGCCAGCAGTAGGAACAGGGGCTCAGATACGCAGTATTTT
CASSRNRGSDTQYF
>-|TRBD1|TRBJ1-4|TRBV18
TGTGCCAGCTCACCTTCGACAGGGTGGAGAGGAAAACTGTTTTTT
CASSPSTGWRGKLFF
>-|TRBD2|TRBJ2-1|TRBV4-2
TGTGCCAGCAGCCCCTCTGCTAGCGGGAGGGCCGATGAGCAGTTCTTC
CASSPSASGRADEQFF
>-|-|TRBJ2-2|TRBV2
TGTGCCAGCAGGGCGGAGATGAACACCGGGGAGCTGTTTTTT
CASRAEMNTGELFF
>-|-|TRBJ1-2|TRBV30
TGTGCCTGGACTGGACCGCTCTATGGCTACACCTTC
CAWTGPLYGYTF
>-|-|TRBJ1-1|TRBV16
TGTGCCAGCAGCCAGTTTGGGGCCCAGAACACTGAAGCTTTCTTT
CASSQFGAQNTEAFF
>-|-|TRBJ2-1|TRBV6-4
TGTGCCAGCAGTGACTACGGGGGAGAGGGGTACAATGAGCAGTTCTTC
CASSDYGGEGYNEQFF
>-|TRBD1|TRBJ2-1|TRBV2
TGTGCCAGCAGTGAGTTTGGACAGGGGGCATACAATGAGCAGTTCTTC
CASSEFGQGAYNEQFF
>-|-|TRBJ1-1|TRBV7-3
TGTGCCAGCAGCCCTGGGGCAGAGAAGAACACTGAAGCTTTCTTT
CASSPGAEKNTEAFF
>-|-|TRBJ2-1|TRBV29-1
TGCAGCGTTGGGACAGATGAGCAGTTCTTC
CSVGTDEQFF
>-|TRBD2|TRBJ2-1|TRBV19
TGTGCCAGTAGTGCGACTAGCGGGAGTTCCTACAATGAGCAGTTCTTC
CASSATSGSSYNEQFF
>-|-|TRBJ2-7|TRBV6-5
TGTGCCAGCACGCGCGGAAGGGGAGCAACCGAGCAGTACTTC
CASTRGRGATEQYF
>-|-|TRBJ2-1|TRBV6-5
TGTGCCAGCAGTTACTCGGGGCTTGGTGAGCAGTTCTTC
CASSYSGLGEQFF
>-|TRBD1|TRBJ1-1|TRBV19
TGTGCCAGTAGCGGGACAGGGTTGGGCACTGAAGCTTTCTTT
CASSGTGLGTEAFF
>-|-|TRBJ2-1|TRBV7-3
TGTGCCAGCAGCACCCTGACAGGGTTTTTCGGGGGGGCGCCCCGGGACAATGAGCAGTTCTTC
CASSTLTGFFGGAPRDNEQFF
>-|-|TRBJ2-5|TRBV7-8
TGTGCCAGCAGCTTAGGCAGGGACCAAGAGACCCAGTACTTC
CASSLGRDQETQYF
>-|-|TRBJ2-1|TRBV27
TGTGCCAGCAGTTTAGATGGCCTCCCCCCCGCTGAGCAGTTCTTC
CASSLDGLPPAEQFF